This T cell receptor (beta chain) was recorded in a study of shared clonotypes between healthy human individuals. Assay used: immunoSEQ multiplex PCR; TCRdb lists only in-frame clones, some missing. Seen here are some 200,000 clones, 60% to 75% observed once, and the top ten hold about 10%. V lost 6 bases and J lost 8, with 13 bases in between. This CDR3 contains 13 residues. In germline, CDR1 is SGHDN, CDR2 FVKESK. This chain joins TRBV14 and TRBJ2-2; D is uncertain. Sequences were obtained from memory CD4+ T cells sorted from blood. The subset was: CD45RA-negative fraction. This clonotype was obtained from a man aged 25 to 40 in good health. The CDR3 region is CASRRNLGGELFF. The CDR3 DNA is TGTGCCAGCAGGCGGAACCTTGGTGGGGAGCTGTTTTTT.